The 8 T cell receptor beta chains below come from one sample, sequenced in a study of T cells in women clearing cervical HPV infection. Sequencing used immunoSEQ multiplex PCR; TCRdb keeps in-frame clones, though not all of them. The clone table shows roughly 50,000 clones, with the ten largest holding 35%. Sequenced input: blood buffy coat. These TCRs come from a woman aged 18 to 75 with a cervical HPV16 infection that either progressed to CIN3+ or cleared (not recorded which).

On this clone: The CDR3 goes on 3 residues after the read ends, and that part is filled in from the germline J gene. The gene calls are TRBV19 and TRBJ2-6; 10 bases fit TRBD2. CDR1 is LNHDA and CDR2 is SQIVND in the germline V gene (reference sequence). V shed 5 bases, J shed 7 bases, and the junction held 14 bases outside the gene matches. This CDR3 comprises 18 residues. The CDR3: CASSVASGSRSRANVLTF. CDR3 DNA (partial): TGTGCCAGTAGTGTAGCTAGCGGGAGCCGATCTCGAGCCAACGTC. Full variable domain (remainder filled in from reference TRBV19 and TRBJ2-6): DGGITQSPKYLFRKEGQNVTLSCEQNLNHDAMYWYRQDPGQGLRLIYYSQIVNDFQKGDIAEGYSVSREKKESFPLTVTSAQKNPTAFYLCASSVASGSRSRANVLTFGAGSRLTVL.

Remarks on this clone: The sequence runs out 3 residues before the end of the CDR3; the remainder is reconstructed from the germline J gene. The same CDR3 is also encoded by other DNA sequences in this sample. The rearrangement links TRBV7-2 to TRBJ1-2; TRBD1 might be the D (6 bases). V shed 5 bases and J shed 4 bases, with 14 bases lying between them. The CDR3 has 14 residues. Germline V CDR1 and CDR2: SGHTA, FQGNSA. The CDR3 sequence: CASSPRTVRYGYTF. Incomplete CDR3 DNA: TGTGCCAGCAGCCCCCGGACAGTGCGCTATGGC.

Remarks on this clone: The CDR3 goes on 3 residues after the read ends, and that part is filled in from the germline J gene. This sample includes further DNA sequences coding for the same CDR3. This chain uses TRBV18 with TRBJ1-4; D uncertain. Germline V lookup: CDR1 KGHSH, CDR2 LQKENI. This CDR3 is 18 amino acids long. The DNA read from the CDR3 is TGTGCCAGCTCCCCCGCCGACACTCACAGCTCCTATAATTCACCA. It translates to CASSPADTHSSYNSP. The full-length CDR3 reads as CASSPADTHSSYNSPLFF.

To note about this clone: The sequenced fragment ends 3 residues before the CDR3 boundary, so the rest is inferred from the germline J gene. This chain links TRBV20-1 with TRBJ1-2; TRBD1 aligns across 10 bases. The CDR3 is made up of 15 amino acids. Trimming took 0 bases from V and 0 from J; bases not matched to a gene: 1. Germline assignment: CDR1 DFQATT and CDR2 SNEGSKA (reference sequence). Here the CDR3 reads CSAREGQGTNYGYTF. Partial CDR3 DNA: TGCAGTGCTAGAGAGGGACAGGGGACTAACTATGGC.

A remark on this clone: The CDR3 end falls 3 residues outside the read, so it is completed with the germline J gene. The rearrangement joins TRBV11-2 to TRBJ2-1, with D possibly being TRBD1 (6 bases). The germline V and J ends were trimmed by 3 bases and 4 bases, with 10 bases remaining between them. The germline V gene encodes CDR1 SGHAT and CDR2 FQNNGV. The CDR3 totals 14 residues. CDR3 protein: CASSFDRLYNEQFF. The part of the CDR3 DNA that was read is TGTGCCAGCAGCTTCGACAGGCTGTACAATGAG.

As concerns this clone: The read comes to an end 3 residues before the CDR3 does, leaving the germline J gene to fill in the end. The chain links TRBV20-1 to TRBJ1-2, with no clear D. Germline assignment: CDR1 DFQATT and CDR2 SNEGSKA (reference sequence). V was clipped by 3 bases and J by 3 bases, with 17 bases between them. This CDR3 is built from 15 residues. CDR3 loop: CSARADSGGYYGYTF. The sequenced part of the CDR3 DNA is TGCAGTGCTAGGGCTGATAGCGGCGGGTACTATGGC.

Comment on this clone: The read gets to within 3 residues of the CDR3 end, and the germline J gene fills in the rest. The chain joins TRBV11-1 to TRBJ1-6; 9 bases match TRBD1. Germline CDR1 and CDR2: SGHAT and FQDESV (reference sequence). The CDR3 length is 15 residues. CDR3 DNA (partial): TGTGCCAGCAGCTCCGCCGGGACAGGGAGGTTCCCC. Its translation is CASSSAGTGRFP. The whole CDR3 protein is CASSSAGTGRFPLHF. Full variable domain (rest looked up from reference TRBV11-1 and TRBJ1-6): EAEVAQSPRYKITEKSQAVAFWCDPISGHATLYWYRQILGQGPELLVQFQDESVVDDSQLPKDRFSAERLKGVDSTLKIQPAELGDSAMYLCASSSAGTGRFPLHFGNGTRLTVT.

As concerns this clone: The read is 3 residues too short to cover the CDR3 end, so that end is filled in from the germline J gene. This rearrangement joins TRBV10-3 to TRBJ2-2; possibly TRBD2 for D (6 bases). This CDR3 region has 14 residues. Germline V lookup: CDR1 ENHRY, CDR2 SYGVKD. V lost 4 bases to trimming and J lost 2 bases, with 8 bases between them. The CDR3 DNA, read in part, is TGTGCCATCAGTGGGGCGGGAAACACCGGGGAG. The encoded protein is CAISGAGNTGE. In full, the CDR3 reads CAISGAGNTGELFF.